The 21 T cell receptor beta chains below come from one sample, sequenced in a study of cytomegalovirus exposure and HLA in healthy donors. Primers: 60 Vbeta forward and 13 Jbeta reverse. Using immunoSEQ multiplex PCR, the repertoire was profiled, and TCRdb retains in-frame clones only, with some absent. This sample has about 120,000 clones, with about 70% found just once. The sequenced sample consisted of PBMCs. All receptors come from a man aged 25-45 years in good health and CMV-seropositive.

The V call is TRBV4-1, the J call TRBJ1-4, with 8 bases matching TRBD1. The CDR3 spans 17 residues. Germline lookup yields CDR1 MGHRA and CDR2 YSYEKL. J gave up 8 bases and V 2 bases, and 13 bases lay outside the gene matches. CDR3 sequence: CASSQTGRQGRLEKLFF. The CDR3 nucleotides are TGCGCCAGCAGCCAAACGGGCCGACAGGGGCGGCTGGAAAAACTGTTTTTT.

This CDR3 is CASSHVGRGADTQYF. In nucleotides, the CDR3 is TGCGCCAGCAGCCATGTGGGGAGGGGCGCAGATACGCAGTATTTT. The chain recombines TRBV4-3 with TRBJ2-3; 7 bases line up with TRBD2. CDR3 length: 15 amino acids. V lost 3 bases and J lost 4; bases outside the gene matches: 7. Germline assignment: CDR1 LGHNA and CDR2 YSLEER.

The table lists this clone with a count of one. This chain connects TRBV15 to TRBJ2-5, with D possibly matching TRBD1 (5 bases). The tail of the sequence fits TRBJ2-7 better, so the J call may be wrong. The CDR3 loop spans 15 amino acids. Germline V gene lookup returns CDR1 LNHNV and CDR2 YYDKDF (reference sequence). CDR3 protein: CATSRGGTGSSEQYF. DNA for the CDR3: TGTGCCACCAGCAGAGGCGGAACAGGATCATCCGAGCAGTACTTC.

V usage is TRBV5-6 and J usage is TRBJ2-3, with TRBD1 matching 7 bases. The V segment lost 4 bases and the J segment 4 bases; nucleotides outside the gene matches: 15. This CDR3 is 17 amino acids long. Germline CDR1 and CDR2: SGHDT and YYEEEE. The CDR3 reads CASSPLQVQGEPDTQYF. The CDR3 DNA reads TGTGCCAGCAGCCCATTACAGGTTCAGGGGGAACCAGATACGCAGTATTTT.

This clone was counted a few times. CDR3 nucleotides: TGTGCCAGCAGCTTGGGGGGACGGGGGTCCGCGACTGAAGCTTTCTTT. Amino acid sequence: CASSLGGRGSATEAFF. The chain employs TRBV5-6 and TRBJ1-1, with a tentative D call TRBD1 (5 bases). Germline V gene lookup returns CDR1 SGHDT and CDR2 YYEEEE. This CDR3 has 16 residues. Trimming removed 0 bases at V and 5 bases at J, with 17 bases between.

Regarding this clone: At one boundary the junction diverges from the germline segment, which might be a read error. CDR3 nucleotides: TGTGCCGGCAGCCCCGGGACAGGGCTTAGAGAGCAGTACTTC. Residues: CAGSPGTGLREQYF. V gene TRBV11-3 combines with J gene TRBJ2-7; TRBD1 matches 9 bases. Germline V gene sequence: CDR1 SGHNT, CDR2 YENEEA. The CDR3 sequence is 14 residues long.

V is TRBV7-2 and J is TRBJ2-5; D perhaps matches TRBD1 (6 bases). The CDR3 has 14 residues. Germline V lookup: CDR1 SGHTA, CDR2 FQGNSA. The V gene lost 4 bases and the J gene lost 1 base, with 10 bases spanning the gap. The CDR3 region is CASSSGQIQETQYF. Here the CDR3 DNA reads TGTGCCAGCAGCTCAGGACAGATCCAAGAGACCCAGTACTTC.

The gene calls are TRBV5-4 and TRBJ2-5; 11 bases are a match to TRBD2. The germline CDR1 and CDR2 sequences are SGHNT and YYREEE (reference sequence). Trimming cost V 1 base and J 5 bases; bases outside gene matches: 7. The CDR3 is made up of 16 amino acids. CDR3 bases: TGTGCCAGCAGCTTGTTTAGCGGGGGGGCCGGTGAGACCCAGTACTTC. Its protein is CASSLFSGGAGETQYF.

The rearrangement joins TRBV19 to TRBJ2-1, with a tentative D call TRBD1 (6 bases). This CDR3 is 15 amino acids long. From germline, CDR1 is LNHDA and CDR2 SQIVND (reference sequence). V was pared by 2 bases and J by 4 bases, with 12 bases between. CDR3 nucleotides: TGTGCCAGTAGTATAAAGGGGGTCGAGTACAATGAGCAGTTCTTC. Translating gives CASSIKGVEYNEQFF.

The rearrangement joins TRBV5-4 to TRBJ1-6; TRBD1 matches at 9 bases. V lost 0 bases, J lost 8 bases, and 3 bases stayed unmatched. The CDR3 runs to 15 residues. CDR1 and CDR2 from the germline V gene are SGHNT and YYREEE (reference sequence). Written as DNA, the CDR3 is TGTGCCAGCAGCTTGGACAGGGGGCTAGATTCACCCCTCCACTTT. This sequence encodes CASSLDRGLDSPLHF.

On this clone itself: One end of the junction does not line up with germline, which may come from a read error. This CDR3 reads CASSAGTGSGNTIYF. CDR3 sequence (DNA): TGTGCCAGCAGCGCAGGGACAGGCAGTGGAAACACCATATATTTT. The chain has TRBV5-1 and TRBJ1-3; 8 nucleotides line up with TRBD1. CDR1 SGHRS and CDR2 YFSETQ come from the germline V gene. The CDR3 loop spans 15 amino acids.

The chain's CDR3 is CASGLAGGNEQFF. The CDR3 DNA is TGTGCCAGCGGACTAGCGGGGGGCAATGAGCAGTTCTTC. The genes are TRBV6-5 and TRBJ2-1; 14 bases line up with TRBD2. The CDR3 extends over 13 amino acids. CDR1 and CDR2 (germline): MNHEY, SVGAGI. Unmatched junction bases numbered 0, after V lost 8 bases and J lost 6 bases.

The chain uses TRBV5-6 and TRBJ2-1, with a tentative D call TRBD1 (5 bases). CDR3 length equals 15 residues. Per the germline V gene, CDR1 is SGHDT and CDR2 is YYEEEE. Trimming removed 2 bases from V and 0 bases from J, with 9 bases in between. The CDR3, as DNA: TGTGCCAGCAGCTTAGGGGCGAGCTCCTACAATGAGCAGTTCTTC. Translating it yields CASSLGASSYNEQFF.

This chain joins TRBV19 and TRBJ2-1; 7 bases align to TRBD1. The V and J ends lost 3 bases and 0 bases, in that order; junction bases with no gene match: 2. This CDR3 has 15 residues. Germline CDR1 is LNHDA and CDR2 is SQIVND (reference sequence). The CDR3 here is CASSIQGVSYNEQFF. Written as DNA, the CDR3 is TGTGCCAGTAGTATCCAGGGGGTCTCCTACAATGAGCAGTTCTTC.

This rearrangement joins TRBV5-6 to TRBJ1-2; possible D gene TRBD1, 6 bases. Trimming took off 1 base at V and 5 bases at J, with 15 bases between the two ends. The CDR3 is 15 residues long. CDR1 is SGHDT, CDR2 YYEEEE, per germline. The CDR3 DNA sequence: TGTGCCAGCAGCTTGCCGGGGGGCGCCCGGTATGGCTACACCTTC. It encodes CASSLPGGARYGYTF.

This sequence joins TRBV6-1 and TRBJ1-2; 8 bases align to TRBD1. Per the germline V gene, CDR1 is MNHNS and CDR2 is SASEGT. The CDR3 contains 14 residues. V shed 4 bases, J shed 5 bases, and the junction held 6 bases outside the gene matches. CDR3 sequence reads: CASSASGTGYGYTF. The CDR3, as DNA: TGTGCCAGCAGTGCATCCGGGACAGGATATGGCTACACCTTC.

The J gene is TRBJ2-5, the V gene TRBV28; D remains unclear. Germline values: CDR1 MDHEN, CDR2 SYDVKM. This CDR3 is built from 12 residues. With 3 bases removed from V and 5 bases from J, the gap between germline ends came to 7 bases. The DNA of the CDR3 is TGTGCCAGCAGTTTGCCACGGGAGACCCAGTACTTC. This sequence encodes CASSLPRETQYF.

The rearrangement joins TRBV2 to TRBJ2-7; D is undetermined. The CDR3 extends over 11 amino acids. Germline V gene sequence: CDR1 SNHLY, CDR2 FYNNEI. The germline V and J ends were trimmed by 3 bases and 5 bases, with 5 bases remaining between them. The CDR3 spells CASSDFDEQYF. The CDR3 bases are TGTGCCAGCAGTGATTTCGACGAGCAGTACTTC.

The chain carries TRBV7-3 and TRBJ1-1, with a tentative D call TRBD1 (6 bases). Trimming left V 5 bases short and J 5 bases short, with 15 bases between. Germline V gene lookup returns CDR1 SGHTA and CDR2 FQGTGA. The CDR3 totals 14 residues. CDR3: CASSLTVGATEAFF. CDR3 DNA: TGTGCCAGCAGCCTGACGGTGGGGGCGACTGAAGCTTTCTTT.

The rearrangement uses TRBV7-2 and TRBJ1-2, with a possible D match to TRBD1 (6 bases). Per the germline V gene, CDR1 is SGHTA and CDR2 is FQGNSA. V lost 3 bases, J lost 5 bases, and 13 bases lay in between. The CDR3 length is 14 residues. The CDR3: CASSLDRANYGYTF. CDR3 coding DNA: TGTGCCAGCAGCTTGGACAGAGCAAATTATGGCTACACCTTC.

This clone appeared a single time. The CDR3 nucleotides are TGTGCCAGTAGTTATTTTACTAGCGGGGGGGCCGGGGCCTCCTACAATGAGCAGTTCTTC. Protein product: CASSYFTSGGAGASYNEQFF. V and J are TRBV19 and TRBJ2-1; 13 nucleotides align to TRBD2. J was trimmed by 0 bases and V by 5 bases; bases with no gene match: 13. Per the germline V gene, CDR1 is LNHDA and CDR2 is SQIVND (reference sequence). CDR3 length: 20 residues.